These 21 T cell receptor beta chains were all obtained from the same sample, sequenced in a study of tumor-infiltrating lymphocytes in primary liver carcinoma. The blood RNA (from unsorted whole blood) was obtained, and germline DNA was also extracted. Synthesis of TCR beta cDNA was carried out from about 540 ng total RNA with a constant-region primer. Investigators got TCR beta libraries out of three nested multiplex PCR rounds, done with slightly modified ARM-PCR. Running roughly 10 cycles apiece, the first two PCR rounds relied on TRBV1-TRBV30 forward primers together with a C-beta reverse primer. TCRdb ran MiXCR on the multiplex PCR reads and lists one entry per CDR3 protein. The data hold fewer than 350,000 distinct CDR3 sequences, with approximately 64% observed a single time. Sequenced: peripheral blood. Receptors originate from a man aged 40-50 years with primary liver carcinoma and hepatitis B virus infection.

Worth noting for this clonotype: This sequence may be a read error, since a much larger clone differs from it by one base. This chain joins TRBV6-5 and TRBJ2-1, with TRBD2 matching 8 bases. This CDR3 contains 15 residues. V was pared by 2 bases and J by 7 bases, with 7 bases of the junction left unmatched. Germline V gene sequence: CDR1 MNHEY, CDR2 SVGAGI. The CDR3 nucleotides read TGTGCCAGCAGTTACAGGAGCGGGAGCGAGAATGAGCAGTTCTTC. Translation gives CASSYRSGSENEQFF.

In the case of this clonotype: A much larger clone sits a single nucleotide away, making a read error possible. The chain links TRBV12-3 or TRBV12-4 to TRBJ1-6; no firm D call. This CDR3 region has 13 residues. Trimming removed 3 bases from V and 9 bases from J, with 9 bases in between. CDR3 sequence: CASSLVGSSPLHF. DNA of the CDR3: TGTGCCAGCAGTTTGGTGGGTAGTTCACCCCTCCACTTT.

On this clonotype: A clone one base away is much larger, so this may be a read error. The chain links TRBV6-5 to TRBJ1-6, with a weak D call TRBD1 (5 bases). The V gene's germline CDR1 is MNHEY and CDR2 SVGAGI. Trimming took off 5 bases at V and 10 bases at J, with 21 bases between the two ends. The CDR3 covers 16 residues. The CDR3 is CASSLELGDLGSPLHF. CDR3 nucleotides: TGTGCCAGCAGTCTCGAATTAGGGGACCTGGGGTCACCCCTCCACTTT.

The chain links TRBV11-2 to TRBJ2-1; the D is unclear. V was pared by 0 bases and J by 2 bases, with 8 bases between. CDR1 is SGHAT, CDR2 FQNNGV, per germline. There are 15 residues in the CDR3. Here the CDR3 DNA reads TGTGCCAGCAGCTTAGATGGTATTACCTACAATGAGCAGTTCTTC. The encoded protein is CASSLDGITYNEQFF.

This clonotype was counted ten times or more. This sequence joins TRBV11-2 and TRBJ2-2, with 10 bases that match TRBD1. CDR3 length equals 15 residues. CDR1 is SGHAT, CDR2 FQNNGV, per germline. The junction had 2 bases not matched to a gene; V was cut back by 1 base and J by 6 bases. The CDR3 region has the DNA TGTGCCAGCAGCTTAGCCGGACAGGGGGCCGGGGAGCTGTTTTTT. Translating gives CASSLAGQGAGELFF.

This CDR3 reads CSVAMIGVRETQYF. The DNA for the CDR3 is TGCAGCGTTGCAATGATTGGGGTGCGGGAGACCCAGTACTTC. The V gene is TRBV29-1, the J gene TRBJ2-5; D is uncertain. Germline V CDR1 and CDR2: SQVTM, ANQGSEA. This CDR3 has 14 amino acids. The germline V and J ends were trimmed by 4 bases and 5 bases, with 17 bases remaining between them.

This clonotype was found a few times. The rearrangement links TRBV6-6 to TRBJ1-5; D gene ambiguous. Germline lookup yields CDR1 MNHNY and CDR2 SVGAGI (reference sequence). V was shortened by 2 bases and J by 4 bases, with 12 bases between the two germline ends. The CDR3 spans 15 residues. The CDR3 protein is CASSYPTVTNQPQHF. Written as DNA, the CDR3 is TGTGCCAGCAGTTACCCCACAGTAACTAATCAGCCCCAGCATTTT.

With regard to this clonotype: A read error may produce the germline difference seen at one junction end. V usage is TRBV29-1 and J usage is TRBJ2-3; 11 bases agree with TRBD2. Germline values: CDR1 SQVTM, CDR2 ANQGSEA. CDR3 length equals 16 residues. The CDR3 here is CSVVPAGTSGSGTHYF. DNA of the CDR3: TGCAGCGTGGTTCCAGCCGGAACTAGCGGGAGCGGTACGCACTATTTT.

The rearrangement uses TRBV5-6 and TRBJ1-5; possibly TRBD1 for D (5 bases). CDR3 length equals 12 residues. With 4 bases removed from V and 6 bases from J, the gap between germline ends came to 8 bases. Germline V gene sequence: CDR1 SGHDT, CDR2 YYEEEE. The CDR3 DNA reads TGTGCCAGCAGCATGGGGGGTCAGCCCCAGCATTTT. Translating it yields CASSMGGQPQHF.

The chain combines TRBV4-2 with TRBJ2-5; 8 bases fit TRBD2. CDR3 length: 16 amino acids. Germline V gives CDR1 LGHNA, CDR2 YNFKEQ. The junction had 8 bases not matched to a gene; V was cut back by 0 bases and J by 5 bases. The CDR3 loop reads CASSQDCAGGSETQYF. CDR3 nucleotide sequence: TGTGCCAGCAGCCAAGACTGCGCGGGAGGATCGGAGACCCAGTACTTC.

With regard to this clonotype: Sequence at one end of the junction differs from germline and may be a read error. The V gene is TRBV4-3, the J gene TRBJ1-2; no clear D. This CDR3 is built from 15 residues. Germline CDR1 and CDR2: LGHNA and YSLEER. CDR3 region: CASSQDGRQFYGHTF. The DNA of the CDR3 is TGCGCCAGCAGCCAAGATGGAAGGCAGTTCTATGGCCACACCTTC.

On this clonotype: Germline and junction disagree at one end, which may indicate a read error. The chain joins TRBV11-2 to TRBJ2-1; 8 bases line up with TRBD2. The CDR3 consists of 17 residues. The germline V gene has CDR1 SGHAT and CDR2 FQNNGV. For the CDR3, the DNA is TGTGCCATCAGCTTATCGACTCATACTCGAGCGGGAGATGAGCAGTTCTTC. It codes for CAISLSTHTRAGDEQFF.

With regard to this clonotype: An end of the junction differs from the germline gene, which may be a read error. The chain couples TRBV11-2 to TRBJ2-1; D is undetermined. Germline-derived CDR1 and CDR2 are SGHAT and FQNNGV. There are 16 residues in the CDR3. CDR3: CASSLMVGVTDGEQFF. CDR3 bases: TGTGCCAGTAGCTTAATGGTGGGCGTAACGGACGGTGAGCAGTTCTTC.

With regard to this clonotype: A read error is possible here, since a much larger clone lies one base away. The CDR3 bases are TGTGCCAGCAGTTTCGGCGGGGGATACAATGGGCAGTTCTTC. This encodes CASSFGGGYNGQFF. V usage is TRBV6-2 or TRBV6-3 and J usage is TRBJ2-1; 7 bases agree with TRBD2. Germline-derived CDR1 and CDR2 are MNHEY and SVGEGT. The CDR3 contains 14 residues.

This clonotype is a singleton in its sample. An end of the junction does not agree with germline; a read error may underlie this. V usage is TRBV5-1 and J usage is TRBJ2-5; a weak D match, TRBD1 (6 bases). CDR1 is SGHRS and CDR2 is YFSETQ in the germline V gene. This CDR3 is 14 amino acids long. The CDR3 DNA follows: TGCGCCAGCAGCCTACAGGGACACCAAGAGTCCCAGTACTTC. Its translation: CASSLQGHQESQYF.

V is TRBV24-1 and J is TRBJ1-1; no definite D call. The CDR3 covers 13 residues. The germline V and J ends were trimmed by 10 bases and 2 bases, with 13 bases remaining between them. Germline-derived CDR1 and CDR2 are KGHDR and SFDVKD. The CDR3 sequence: CATGDGSNTEAFF. CDR3 nucleotide sequence: TGTGCCACGGGAGACGGTAGCAACACTGAAGCTTTCTTT.

The chain carries TRBV28 and TRBJ2-7, with TRBD2 as a possible D gene (5 bases). V was clipped by 8 bases and J by 5 bases, with 16 bases between them. Germline V gene sequence: CDR1 MDHEN, CDR2 SYDVKM. This CDR3 has 13 amino acids. CDR3 in amino acids: CASGGRSRNEQYF. As DNA, the CDR3 is TGTGCCAGCGGAGGTAGGTCGAGGAACGAGCAGTACTTC. Drawing the rest from reference TRBV28 and TRBJ2-7, the complete variable domain is DVKVTQSSRYLVKRTGEKVFLECVQDMDHENMFWYRQDPGLGLRLIYFSYDVKMKEKGDIPEGYSVSREKKERFSLILESASTNQTSMYLCASGGRSRNEQYFGPGTRLTVT.

As regards this clonotype: A junction boundary mismatches the germline segment, possibly from a read error. The rearrangement links TRBV11-2 to TRBJ2-7, with a tentative D call TRBD1 (5 bases). The length of the CDR3 is 16 residues. Germline assignment: CDR1 SGHAT and CDR2 FQNNGV. The CDR3 nucleotides read TGTGCCAGCAGCTTAGTTGTAAGGGGTTGGTCCTACGAGCAGTGCTTC. It yields the protein CASSLVVRGWSYEQCF.

A note on this clonotype: A read error may explain this, as a much larger clone is one base away. This chain uses TRBV10-3 with TRBJ2-7; the match to TRBD1 covers 9 bases. The CDR3 runs to 13 residues. Germline V gene lookup returns CDR1 ENHRY and CDR2 SYGVKD. The CDR3 DNA reads TGTGGCATCAGTTCGGGACAGGGCTACGAGCAGTACTTC. This translates into CGISSGQGYEQYF.

With respect to this clonotype: A junction end diverges from the germline sequence, so it may reflect a read error. The J gene is TRBJ1-5, the V gene TRBV6-1; D possibly corresponds to TRBD1 (5 bases). CDR3 length: 14 residues. Germline V gives CDR1 MNHNS, CDR2 SASEGT. CDR3 sequence: CASVQEAGNQPRHF. As DNA, the CDR3 is TGTGCCAGCGTACAGGAGGCCGGCAATCAACCCCGGCATTTT.

V and J are TRBV7-2 and TRBJ2-1; 10 bases fit TRBD1. The germline V gene has CDR1 SGHTA and CDR2 FQGNSA. V dropped 9 bases and J dropped 9; count of bases not matched to a gene: 14. The length of the CDR3 is 15 residues. This CDR3 reads CASIFSRQGAGEQFF. The DNA for the CDR3 is TGTGCCAGTATTTTTTCACGACAGGGGGCCGGTGAGCAGTTCTTC. Combining the CDR3 with reference TRBV7-2 and TRBJ2-1 gives the whole variable domain GAGVSQSPSNKVTEKGKDVELRCDPISGHTALYWYRQSLGQGLEFLIYFQGNSAPDKSGLPSDRFSAERTGGSVSTLTIQRTQQEDSAVYLCASIFSRQGAGEQFFGPGTRLTVL.